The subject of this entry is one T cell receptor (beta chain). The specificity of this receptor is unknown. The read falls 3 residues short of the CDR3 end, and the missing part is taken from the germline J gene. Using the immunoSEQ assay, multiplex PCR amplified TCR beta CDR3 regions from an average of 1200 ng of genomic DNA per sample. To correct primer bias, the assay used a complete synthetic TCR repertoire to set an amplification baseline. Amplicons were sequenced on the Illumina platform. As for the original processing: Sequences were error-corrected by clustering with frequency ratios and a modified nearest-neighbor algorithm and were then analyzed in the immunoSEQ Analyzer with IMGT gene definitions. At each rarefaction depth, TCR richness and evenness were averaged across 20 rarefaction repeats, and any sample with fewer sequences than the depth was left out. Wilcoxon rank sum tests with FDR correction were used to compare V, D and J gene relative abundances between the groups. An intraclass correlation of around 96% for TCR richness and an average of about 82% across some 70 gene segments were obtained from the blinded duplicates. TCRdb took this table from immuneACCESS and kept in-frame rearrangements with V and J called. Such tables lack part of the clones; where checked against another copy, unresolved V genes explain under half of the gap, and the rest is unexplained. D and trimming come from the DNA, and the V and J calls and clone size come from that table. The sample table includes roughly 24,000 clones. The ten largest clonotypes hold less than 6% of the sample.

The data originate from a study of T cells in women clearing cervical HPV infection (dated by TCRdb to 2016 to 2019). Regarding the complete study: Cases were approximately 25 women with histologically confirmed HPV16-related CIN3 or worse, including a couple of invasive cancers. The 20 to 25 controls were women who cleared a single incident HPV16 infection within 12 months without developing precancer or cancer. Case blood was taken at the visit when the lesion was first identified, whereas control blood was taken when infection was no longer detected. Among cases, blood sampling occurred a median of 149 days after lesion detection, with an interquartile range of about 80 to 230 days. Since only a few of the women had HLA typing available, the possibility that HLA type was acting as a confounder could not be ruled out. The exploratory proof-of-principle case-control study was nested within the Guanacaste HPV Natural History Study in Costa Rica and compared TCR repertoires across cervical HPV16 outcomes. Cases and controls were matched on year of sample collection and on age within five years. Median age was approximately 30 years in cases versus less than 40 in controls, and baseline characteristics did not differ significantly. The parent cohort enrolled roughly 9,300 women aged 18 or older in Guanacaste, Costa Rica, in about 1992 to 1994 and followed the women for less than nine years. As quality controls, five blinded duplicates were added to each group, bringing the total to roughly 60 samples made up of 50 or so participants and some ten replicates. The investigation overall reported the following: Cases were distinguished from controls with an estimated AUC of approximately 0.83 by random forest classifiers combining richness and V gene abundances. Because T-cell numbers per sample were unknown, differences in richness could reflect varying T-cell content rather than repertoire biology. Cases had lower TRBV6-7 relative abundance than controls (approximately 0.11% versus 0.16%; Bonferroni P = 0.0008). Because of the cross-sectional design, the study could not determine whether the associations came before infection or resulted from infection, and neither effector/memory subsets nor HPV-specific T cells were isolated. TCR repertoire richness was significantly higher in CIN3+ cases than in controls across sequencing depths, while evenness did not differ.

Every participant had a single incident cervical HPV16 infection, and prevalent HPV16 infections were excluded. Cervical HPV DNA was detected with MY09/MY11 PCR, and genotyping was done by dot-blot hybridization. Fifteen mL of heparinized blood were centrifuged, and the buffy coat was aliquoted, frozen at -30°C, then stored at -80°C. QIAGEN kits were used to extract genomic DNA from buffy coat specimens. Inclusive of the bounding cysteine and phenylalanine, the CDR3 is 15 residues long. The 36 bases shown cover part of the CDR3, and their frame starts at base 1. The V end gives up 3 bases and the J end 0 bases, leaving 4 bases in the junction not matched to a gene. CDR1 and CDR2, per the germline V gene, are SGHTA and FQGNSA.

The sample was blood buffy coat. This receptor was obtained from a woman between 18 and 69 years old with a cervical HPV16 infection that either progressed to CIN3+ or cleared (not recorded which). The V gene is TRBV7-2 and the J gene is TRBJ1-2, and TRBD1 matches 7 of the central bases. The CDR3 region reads CASSLGQKSNYGYTF. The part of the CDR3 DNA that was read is TGTGCCAGCAGCTTGGGACAGAAATCTAACTATGGC.